This entry concerns a single T cell receptor beta chain. The source of the sample is a study of CD8 T cells in Susac syndrome. Random-hexamer reverse transcription was applied to roughly 0.5 to 1 ug RNA. TCRdb called the immunoSEQ multiplex PCR reads again in MiXCR, with one record for every CDR3 protein. Of some 120,000 distinct CDR3 sequences listed, about 94% are singletons. V lost 0 bases and J lost 6; bases outside the gene matches: 9. In germline, CDR1 is DFQATT, CDR2 SNEGSKA (reference sequence). CDR3 size: 16 residues. Sequencing was done on a sample of CD4+ T cells from PBMCs. The J gene is TRBJ2-1, the V gene TRBV20-1; 9 positions agree with TRBD2. The source of this sequence is a human donor in good health. The CDR3 DNA reads as TGCAGTGCTAGAGAAAGGGCTAGCGGGGACCTCAATGAGCAGTTCTTC. Its translation: CSARERASGDLNEQFF.